The 25 T cell receptor beta chains in this list originate from one sample, sequenced in a study of blood T cell repertoires in COVID-19. Only in-frame clones appear in the TCRdb table, and some are missing; sequencing was by immunoSEQ multiplex PCR. The table shows 200,000 to 250,000 clones, with about 90% occurring only once. Sequences were obtained from peripheral blood. The receptors shown here come from a man younger than 40 with COVID-19, enrolled during active disease.

This chain joins TRBV5-1 and TRBJ1-3, with D possibly TRBD1 on 5 matching bases. Germline CDR1 and CDR2: SGHRS and YFSETQ. The CDR3 has 16 amino acids. With 0 bases removed from V and 0 bases from J, the gap between germline ends came to 10 bases. The CDR3 sequence: CASSLGGSDSGNTIYF. CDR3 in DNA: TGCGCCAGCAGCTTGGGGGGCTCCGACTCTGGAAACACCATATATTTT.

In DNA, the CDR3 is TGTGCCAGCAGCTTAAACACAGCACTAGGAGCTTTCTTT. This sequence encodes CASSLNTALGAFF. The chain combines TRBV7-9 with TRBJ1-1; unclear D gene. This CDR3 has 13 amino acids. Germline loops: CDR1 SEHNR, CDR2 FQNEAQ (reference sequence). V was clipped by 2 bases and J by 10 bases, with 14 bases between them.

The genes are TRBV4-3 and TRBJ2-7; D may be TRBD1 (5 bases). Looked up from germline, CDR1 is LGHNA and CDR2 is YSLEER. This CDR3 spans 18 amino acids. Between the trimmed V and J ends, which lost 2 bases and 4 bases, there was a span of 24 bases. CDR3 region: CASSQIFPTDRNVYEQYF. The CDR3 region has the DNA TGCGCCAGCAGCCAAATTTTCCCGACAGACCGGAACGTTTACGAGCAGTACTTC.

The chain combines TRBV6-9 with TRBJ1-2; no clear D gene. Per germline, CDR1 MNHGY and CDR2 SVAAGI. Trimming stripped 3 bases from V and 3 bases from J, with 11 bases between. CDR3 size: 14 residues. The CDR3 sequence: CASSYPGRHYGYTF. In DNA form, the CDR3 reads TGTGCCAGCAGTTACCCGGGGAGACACTATGGCTACACCTTC.

The V call is TRBV19, the J call TRBJ2-7; the match to TRBD1 covers 7 bases. Germline V gives CDR1 LNHDA, CDR2 SQIVND (reference sequence). V lost 5 bases, J lost 3 bases, and 10 bases stayed unmatched. The CDR3 runs to 15 residues. DNA of the CDR3: TGTGCCAGTAGTGGACACAGGGGCTCGGGCTACGAGCAGTACTTC. Its translation: CASSGHRGSGYEQYF.

The chain joins TRBV7-3 to TRBJ2-2; TRBD1 matches 8 bases. CDR3 size: 15 residues. CDR1 and CDR2 (germline): SGHTA, FQGTGA. V was pared by 5 bases and J by 3 bases, with 5 bases of the junction left unmatched. The DNA of the CDR3 is TGTGCCAGCAGCCGCAGGGGGCAGGACACCGGGGAGCTGTTTTTT. As protein: CASSRRGQDTGELFF.

V and J are TRBV2 and TRBJ2-3; 7 bases map to TRBD1. This CDR3 contains 18 residues. V lost 4 bases to trimming and J lost 1 base; unmatched junction nucleotides: 14. Germline lookup yields CDR1 SNHLY and CDR2 FYNNEI. The CDR3 loop reads CASSALYRQGEGTDTQYF. The CDR3 nucleotides are TGTGCCAGCAGTGCACTCTATAGACAGGGCGAAGGCACAGATACGCAGTATTTT.

V usage is TRBV27 and J usage is TRBJ1-5; 9 bases map to TRBD1. Trimming at V came to 0 bases and at J to 6 bases, leaving 3 bases not matched to a gene. Germline values: CDR1 MNHEY, CDR2 SMNVEV (reference sequence). The length of the CDR3 is 15 residues. In nucleotides, the CDR3 is TGTGCCAGCAGTTTATCAGGGACAGGGTTTCAGCCCCAGCATTTT. This encodes CASSLSGTGFQPQHF.

On this clone: Because the CDR3's place on the DNA is in doubt, the DNA is left out and the CDR3 is given as listed by TCRdb. V and J are TRBV28 and TRBJ2-3; no DNA check was done on the table's D call, TRBD2. Counting both end residues, the CDR3 totals 12 amino acids. CDR1 MDHEN and CDR2 SYDVKM come from the germline V gene. CDR3 sequence reads: CASSLVAGGAYF.

This chain links TRBV6-6 with TRBJ1-2; 10 bases are a match to TRBD1. This CDR3 comprises 13 residues. Germline CDR1 and CDR2: MNHNY and SVGAGI (reference sequence). J lost 6 bases, V lost 6 bases, and 4 bases had no gene match. The CDR3 region is CASSKGQGDGYTF. CDR3 bases: TGTGCCAGCAGCAAAGGACAGGGGGATGGCTACACCTTC.

V usage is TRBV4-3 and J usage is TRBJ1-2; perhaps TRBD1 as D (6 bases). Germline V gene data show CDR1 as LGHNA and CDR2 as YSLEER. The length of the CDR3 is 15 residues. The germline V and J ends were trimmed by 0 bases and 9 bases, with 17 bases remaining between them. The CDR3 DNA is TGCGCCAGCAGCCAAGATGTGGGGGCTAAGGGGAGCTACACCTTC. Protein sequence: CASSQDVGAKGSYTF.

The J gene is TRBJ1-6, the V gene TRBV7-9; no reliable D call. Looked up from germline, CDR1 is SEHNR and CDR2 is FQNEAQ (reference sequence). The CDR3 length is 14 residues. Trimming shortened V by 5 bases and J by 7 bases, and 12 bases separated the two germline ends. The CDR3, as DNA: TGTGCCAGCAGCCCCGCGGGTAGGAATTCACCCCTCCACTTT. Its protein product is CASSPAGRNSPLHF.

This sequence joins TRBV19 and TRBJ1-2; TRBD1 matches at 8 bases. With V trimmed by 3 bases and J by 4 bases, 10 bases remained unmatched. CDR3 size: 16 residues. In germline, CDR1 is LNHDA, CDR2 SQIVND (reference sequence). The CDR3 spells CASSIWAGQGGYGYTF. The CDR3 DNA reads TGTGCCAGTAGTATCTGGGCTGGACAGGGCGGCTATGGCTACACCTTC.

This clone was seen only once. J is TRBJ1-1 and V is TRBV27, with D uncertain. This CDR3 comprises 13 residues. The V end was cut by 1 base, the J end by 8 bases, with 11 bases between. The germline V gene has CDR1 MNHEY and CDR2 SMNVEV (reference sequence). CDR3 region: CASSLLGRPEAFF. In DNA form, the CDR3 reads TGTGCCAGCAGTTTATTGGGCAGGCCAGAAGCTTTCTTT.

V is TRBV30 and J is TRBJ1-2, with 10 bases aligning to TRBD1. Germline CDR1 reads GTSNPN; CDR2 reads SVGIG (reference sequence). V lost 5 bases to trimming and J lost 7 bases; unmatched junction nucleotides: 7. This CDR3 is built from 13 residues. The CDR3 sequence is CAWGQGEFGGYTF. The CDR3 DNA sequence: TGTGCCTGGGGACAGGGGGAATTTGGTGGCTACACCTTC.

V usage is TRBV7-8 and J usage is TRBJ1-4; 11 nucleotides align to TRBD1. This CDR3 spans 14 amino acids. Trimming took 10 bases from V and 8 from J; bases not matched to a gene: 9. Germline V CDR1 and CDR2: SGHVS, FQNEAQ. The CDR3, as DNA: TGTGCCACCAGGACAGGGGGCAAAGGGGAAAAACTGTTTTTT. This codes for CATRTGGKGEKLFF.

The rearrangement joins TRBV4-1 to TRBJ1-1, with D perhaps matching TRBD1 (6 bases). In germline, CDR1 is MGHRA, CDR2 YSYEKL. The CDR3 consists of 14 residues. V shed 1 base and J shed 1 base, with 7 bases lying between them. The DNA of the CDR3 is TGCGCCAGCAGCCAAGGGACAGCGAACACTGAAGCTTTCTTT. The encoded protein is CASSQGTANTEAFF.

This rearrangement joins TRBV7-2 to TRBJ1-5, with D tentatively TRBD1 (6 bases). Trimming pared 5 bases from V and 5 bases from J, leaving 19 bases between. Germline CDR1 reads SGHTA; CDR2 reads FQGNSA. There are 16 residues in the CDR3. Here the CDR3 DNA reads TGTGCCAGCAGCCCCCAACAGGGATCGGGATATCAGCCCCAGCATTTT. Amino acids: CASSPQQGSGYQPQHF. Complete variable domain (other parts from reference TRBV7-2 and TRBJ1-5): GAGVSQSPSNKVTEKGKDVELRCDPISGHTALYWYRQSLGQGLEFLIYFQGNSAPDKSGLPSDRFSAERTGGSVSTLTIQRTQQEDSAVYLCASSPQQGSGYQPQHFGDGTRLSIL.

The DNA for the CDR3 is TGTGCCAGTAGTATGGACAGAAGGGGCACTGAAGCTTTCTTT. It encodes CASSMDRRGTEAFF. This chain connects TRBV19 to TRBJ1-1, with D perhaps matching TRBD1 (6 bases). V was trimmed by 3 bases and J by 4 bases, leaving 12 bases between them. Germline loops: CDR1 LNHDA, CDR2 SQIVND (reference sequence). The length of the CDR3 is 14 residues.

The rearrangement links TRBV7-2 to TRBJ1-4; 7 bases line up with TRBD1. Germline CDR1 is SGHTA and CDR2 is FQGNSA. This CDR3 comprises 14 residues. With 5 bases clipped from V and 7 bases from J, the junction kept 7 bases outside the gene matches. Here the CDR3 DNA reads TGTGCCAGCAGCCTACGCCGACAGGGTGAAAAACTGTTTTTT. It is translated as CASSLRRQGEKLFF.

The chain links TRBV2 to TRBJ1-3; tentative D call: TRBD1 (6 bases). Trimming stripped 5 bases from V and 1 base from J, with 9 bases between. This CDR3 region has 14 residues. Germline assignment: CDR1 SNHLY and CDR2 FYNNEI. The CDR3 region is CASSRDRSGNTIYF. The DNA of the CDR3 is TGTGCCAGCAGTCGAGACAGGTCTGGAAACACCATATATTTT. Drawing the rest from reference TRBV2 and TRBJ1-3, the complete variable domain is EPEVTQTPSHQVTQMGQEVILRCVPISNHLYFYWYRQILGQKVEFLVSFYNNEISEKSEIFDDQFSVERPDGSNFTLKIRSTKLEDSAMYFCASSRDRSGNTIYFGEGSWLTVV.

J is TRBJ1-2 and V is TRBV7-8; 10 bases are shared with TRBD1. This CDR3 region has 14 residues. V trimming: 3 bases; J trimming: 8 bases; junction bases outside the gene matches: 6. The germline V gene has CDR1 SGHVS and CDR2 FQNEAQ. The CDR3 DNA reads as TGTGCCAGCAGCTTGACAGGGGGCTCAGTGGGCTACACCTTC. This translates into CASSLTGGSVGYTF.

V usage is TRBV10-3 and J usage is TRBJ1-2, with no clear D. CDR1 is ENHRY and CDR2 is SYGVKD in the germline V gene. The CDR3 is 15 amino acids. V lost 4 bases and J lost 3, with 15 bases in between. As DNA, the CDR3 is TGTGCCATCAGTGGAAGGAGGGAGGGTGACTATGGCTACACCTTC. Protein sequence: CAISGRREGDYGYTF.

The chain is built from TRBV5-1 and TRBJ2-7; D may be TRBD1 (6 bases). Trimming removed 0 bases from V and 2 bases from J, with 12 bases in between. Germline V lookup: CDR1 SGHRS, CDR2 YFSETQ. The CDR3 totals 15 residues. The CDR3 reads CASSLEGVRTYEQYF. DNA of the CDR3: TGCGCCAGCAGCTTGGAGGGGGTCCGGACCTACGAGCAGTACTTC.

This clone was seen once. The rearrangement uses TRBV7-2 and TRBJ2-7; D is unresolved. The CDR3 is 13 amino acids. Trimming removed 1 base from V and 4 bases from J, with 8 bases in between. Germline V gene lookup returns CDR1 SGHTA and CDR2 FQGNSA. The CDR3 bases are TGTGCCAGCAGCTTAGACAGATCTTACGAGCAGTACTTC. Amino acid sequence: CASSLDRSYEQYF.